Below, one TCR beta chain is given with its context. The sample comes from a study of tumor-infiltrating lymphocytes in oesophageal squamous cell carcinoma. TCRdb reprocessed the PCR reads via MiXCR and lists one record per CDR3 protein. The sample has 10,000 to 15,000 distinct CDR3 sequences; 45% to 65% are singletons. V was cut by 6 bases and J by 1 base, with 15 bases left in between. The CDR3 has 15 amino acids. Per germline, CDR1 MNHGY and CDR2 SAAAGT. The sample comprised esophageal tumor tissue. The chain employs TRBV6-8 and TRBJ2-5, with D unclear. This sequence originates from a male donor with esophageal squamous cell carcinoma. In DNA form, the CDR3 reads TGTGCCAGCAGATCCGGACCCCTTCTCCAAGAGACCCAGTACTTC. As protein: CASRSGPLLQETQYF.